The 24 T cell receptor beta chains below come from one sample, sequenced in a study of CD8+ T cells in alopecia areata. Reverse transcription of extracted RNA yielded cDNA, which provided the sequencing template. Sequencing was performed with immunoSEQ multiplex PCR; in TCRdb, only in-frame clones are kept and a portion is missing. Among more than 95,000 clones, 35% to 40% were seen once, and the ten largest hold over 3%. The source material was CD4+ T cells sorted from blood. These receptor sequences come from a human donor with alopecia areata.

The chain is built from TRBV5-1 and TRBJ2-7, with unresolved D. The CDR3 extends over 13 amino acids. Deletions cut 3 bases from V and 4 bases from J, with 11 bases between. The germline CDR1 and CDR2 sequences are SGHRS and YFSETQ. The CDR3 here is CASSSDGLYEQYF. In nucleotides, the CDR3 is TGCGCCAGCAGCTCGGACGGTCTGTACGAGCAGTACTTC.

The rearrangement uses TRBV30 and TRBJ2-7, with D perhaps matching TRBD2 (5 bases). CDR3 length: 13 residues. Trimming cost V 0 bases and J 6 bases, with 12 bases left between them. Germline V gene lookup returns CDR1 GTSNPN and CDR2 SVGIG (reference sequence). The CDR3 loop is CAWSVRTRGEQYF. CDR3 sequence (DNA): TGTGCCTGGAGTGTACGGACTCGGGGCGAGCAGTACTTC.

The chain has TRBV29-1 and TRBJ2-1; D is tentatively TRBD1 or TRBD2 (5 bases each). Germline V gene lookup returns CDR1 SQVTM and CDR2 ANQGSEA. The CDR3 runs 14 residues. Trimming removed 3 bases from V and 6 bases from J, with 15 bases in between. The CDR3: CSVEGDPKPNEQFF. DNA of the CDR3: TGCAGCGTTGAGGGGGACCCCAAGCCCAATGAGCAGTTCTTC.

The rearrangement links TRBV19 to TRBJ1-5; weak D call: TRBD1 (5 bases). Germline V gives CDR1 LNHDA, CDR2 SQIVND (reference sequence). This CDR3 comprises 15 residues. The V gene lost 3 bases and the J gene lost 3 bases, with 12 bases spanning the gap. Here the CDR3 DNA reads TGTGCCAGTAGTATGGGGGGACTGGTCAATCAGCCCCAGCATTTT. It is translated as CASSMGGLVNQPQHF.

This clone was found a few times. The rearrangement joins TRBV19 to TRBJ2-3, with 10 bases fitting TRBD2. CDR3 size: 15 residues. V lost 2 bases to trimming and J lost 1 base; unmatched junction nucleotides: 0. Germline CDR1 reads LNHDA; CDR2 reads SQIVND (reference sequence). The CDR3 loop is CASSILAGGTDTQYF. The CDR3 bases are TGTGCCAGTAGTATACTAGCGGGGGGCACAGATACGCAGTATTTT.

The chain recombines TRBV7-9 with TRBJ1-1; D ambiguous. Looked up from germline, CDR1 is SEHNR and CDR2 is FQNEAQ (reference sequence). CDR3 length equals 13 residues. Trimming pared 5 bases from V and 4 bases from J, leaving 11 bases between. As DNA, the CDR3 is TGTGCCAGCAGCACCCGGTGGGTCACTGAAGCTTTCTTT. Its protein product is CASSTRWVTEAFF. The complete variable domain, with remaining parts taken from reference TRBV7-9 and TRBJ1-1, reads DTGVSQNPRHKITKRGQNVTFRCDPISEHNRLYWYRQTLGQGPEFLTYFQNEAQLEKSRLLSDRFSAERPKGSFSTLEIQRTEQGDSAMYLCASSTRWVTEAFFGQGTRLTVV.

This clone was counted only a few times. The V gene is TRBV5-5, the J gene TRBJ1-2; D is unresolved. The CDR3 loop spans 13 amino acids. From germline, CDR1 is SGHKS and CDR2 YYEKEE (reference sequence). V lost 0 bases, J lost 6 bases, and 9 bases lay in between. For the CDR3, the DNA is TGTGCCAGCAGCTTGGTGGAACGGAATGGCTACACCTTC. Protein product: CASSLVERNGYTF.

This chain links TRBV29-1 with TRBJ2-3; D possibly uses TRBD1 or TRBD2 (6 bases each). V was clipped by 3 bases and J by 3 bases, with 31 bases between them. CDR1 SQVTM and CDR2 ANQGSEA come from the germline V gene. The length of the CDR3 is 20 residues. The CDR3 protein is CSVDRGDDESRDGHTDTQYF. The CDR3 nucleotides read TGCAGCGTTGATAGGGGGGATGACGAAAGTCGGGACGGGCATACAGATACGCAGTATTTT.

V gene TRBV7-3 combines with J gene TRBJ2-2; D may be TRBD2 (5 bases). Trimming removed 4 bases from V and 4 bases from J, with 7 bases in between. The CDR3 is 13 residues long. CDR1 is SGHTA, CDR2 FQGTGA, per germline. The CDR3 DNA sequence: TGTGCCAGCAGCTCGAGCGGCACCGGGGAGCTGTTTTTT. Residues: CASSSSGTGELFF.

This clone was counted a few times. This chain links TRBV23-1 with TRBJ1-2; the D is unclear. TRBV23-1 is annotated as an ORF whose role is uncertain. V gave up 6 bases and J gave up 4 bases, with 6 bases separating them. The length of the CDR3 is 11 residues. DNA of the CDR3: TGCGCCAGCAGCCGGCCCTATGGCTACACCTTC. Its protein product is CASSRPYGYTF.

This clone turned up a few times. The chain combines TRBV11-2 with TRBJ1-5, with D possibly being TRBD1 (6 bases). This CDR3 contains 13 residues. The V gene's germline CDR1 is SGHAT and CDR2 FQNNGV. The V end was cut by 2 bases, the J end by 7 bases, with 9 bases between. CDR3 loop: CASSLSGDQPQHF. In DNA, the CDR3 is TGTGCCAGCAGCTTATCAGGGGACCAGCCCCAGCATTTT.

The sample holds a few counts of this clone. The gene calls are TRBV27 and TRBJ1-1; D unresolved. The CDR3 contains 13 residues. V lost 2 bases and J lost 2, with 6 bases in between. Germline V lookup: CDR1 MNHEY, CDR2 SMNVEV (reference sequence). CDR3 in DNA: TGTGCCAGCAGTTTAAAGGGAAACACTGAAGCTTTCTTT. The encoded protein is CASSLKGNTEAFF.

The chain links TRBV5-6 to TRBJ1-2, with 9 bases matching TRBD1. CDR1 is SGHDT, CDR2 YYEEEE, per germline. After removal of 6 bases from V and 7 bases from J, the junction contained 7 bases not matched to a gene. This CDR3 spans 13 amino acids. The CDR3 here is CASNRGDRAGYTF. The CDR3 DNA reads as TGTGCCAGCAACCGGGGGGACAGGGCTGGCTACACCTTC.

This sequence joins TRBV7-3 and TRBJ2-1; D gene uncertain. Germline V gene sequence: CDR1 SGHTA, CDR2 FQGTGA. Trimming took 9 bases from V and 7 from J, leaving 10 bases between them. The CDR3 is made up of 11 amino acids. The CDR3, as DNA: TGTGCCAGTTCGCTGGGGAATGAGCAGTTCTTC. It translates to CASSLGNEQFF.

The gene calls are TRBV30 and TRBJ2-7, with TRBD2 matching over 7 bases. The CDR3 is made up of 13 amino acids. Germline V gene sequence: CDR1 GTSNPN, CDR2 SVGIG (reference sequence). Trimming cost V 0 bases and J 5 bases; bases outside gene matches: 4. The CDR3 reads CAWSVRSGDEQYF. The CDR3 nucleotides are TGTGCCTGGAGTGTACGGAGCGGGGACGAGCAGTACTTC.

This clone came up once. The chain links TRBV5-4 to TRBJ1-2, with D possibly matching TRBD1 (6 bases). CDR1 SGHNT and CDR2 YYREEE come from the germline V gene (reference sequence). CDR3 length equals 13 residues. V was shortened by 1 base and J by 4 bases, with 8 bases between the two germline ends. The CDR3 loop is CASSLPGAYGYTF. In nucleotides, the CDR3 is TGTGCCAGCAGCTTGCCGGGGGCCTATGGCTACACCTTC.

The CDR3 DNA follows: TGTGCCAGCACCTCGAGGGTCACAGATACGCAGTATTTT. It translates to CASTSRVTDTQYF. The gene calls are TRBV14 and TRBJ2-3; weak D call: TRBD2 (5 bases). The CDR3 runs to 13 residues. Germline lookup yields CDR1 SGHDN and CDR2 FVKESK. Trimming shortened V by 7 bases and J by 2 bases, and 10 bases separated the two germline ends.

V gene TRBV29-1 combines with J gene TRBJ2-5; 7 nucleotides align to TRBD1. The CDR3 is made up of 13 amino acids. V gave up 6 bases and J gave up 1 base; unmatched junction bases: 5. Germline V gives CDR1 SQVTM, CDR2 ANQGSEA. The CDR3 spells CSVEGQLQETQYF. CDR3 nucleotides: TGCAGCGTAGAGGGACAGCTCCAAGAGACCCAGTACTTC.

This chain uses TRBV28 with TRBJ2-3; the match to TRBD1 covers 7 bases. The CDR3 has 14 amino acids. V lost 7 bases and J lost 3; bases outside the gene matches: 7. Germline values: CDR1 MDHEN, CDR2 SYDVKM. CDR3 region: CASNLQGTTDTQYF. CDR3 sequence (DNA): TGTGCCAGCAACCTACAGGGGACGACAGATACGCAGTATTTT.

The J gene is TRBJ1-1, the V gene TRBV4-3; D is possibly TRBD1 (5 bases). This CDR3 region has 13 residues. The V gene's germline CDR1 is LGHNA and CDR2 YSLEER. Deletions cut 8 bases from V and 4 bases from J, with 14 bases between. CDR3 in DNA: TGCGCCAGCTCAGAGGGGTGGGGCACTGAAGCTTTCTTT. Amino acid sequence: CASSEGWGTEAFF.

This chain connects TRBV5-1 to TRBJ1-2; D remains ambiguous. The CDR3 covers 13 residues. Germline V gene lookup returns CDR1 SGHRS and CDR2 YFSETQ. Trimming took off 4 bases at V and 7 bases at J, with 14 bases between the two ends. Here the CDR3 reads CASSPDGLSGYTF. For the CDR3, the DNA is TGCGCCAGCAGCCCGGACGGTTTAAGTGGCTACACCTTC.

This clone was observed a handful of times. The chain combines TRBV4-1 with TRBJ1-4, with D possibly matching TRBD1 (6 bases). Germline CDR1 and CDR2: MGHRA and YSYEKL. This CDR3 is built from 15 residues. The V end lost 4 bases, the J end lost 4 bases, and 13 bases lay between the germline ends. Written as DNA, the CDR3 is TGCGCCAGCAGCCGGCAACAGGGAGTTAATGAAAAACTGTTTTTT. Its protein product is CASSRQQGVNEKLFF.

The gene calls are TRBV5-1 and TRBJ2-5, with D tentatively TRBD2 (6 bases). The CDR3 covers 14 residues. CDR1 SGHRS and CDR2 YFSETQ come from the germline V gene. V lost 4 bases and J lost 2, with 12 bases in between. CDR3 nucleotides: TGCGCCAGCAGCAACTGGGGGGTTCAAGAGACCCAGTACTTC. It encodes CASSNWGVQETQYF.

V and J are TRBV15 and TRBJ1-6; 9 bases agree with TRBD1. V lost 3 bases to trimming and J lost 6 bases; unmatched junction nucleotides: 3. The V gene's germline CDR1 is LNHNV and CDR2 YYDKDF (reference sequence). The CDR3 contains 15 residues. CDR3 sequence: CATSRDRGLNSPLHF. CDR3 bases: TGTGCCACCAGCAGGGACAGGGGACTTAATTCACCCCTCCACTTT.